One sample yielded the 22 T cell receptor beta chains listed below, sequenced in a study of T-cell reconstitution after alpha-beta-depleted transplantation in children. Unique molecular identifiers were incorporated during preparation of the TCRbeta library. One entry per CDR3 protein results from TCRdb running MiXCR on the PCR reads. This table has tens of thousands of distinct CDR3 sequences, 5.5% to 7.5% appearing once. The sample in question was PBMCs, mostly from graft donor cells, obtained 60 days after TCRalphabeta/CD19-depleted stem cell transplant. Receptors were obtained from a female patient aged 2-9 years who had a stem cell transplant for aplastic anemia, so the T cells may come from the graft donor.

This clonotype was seen many times. CDR3: CASSRGETQYF. The DNA of the CDR3 is TGTGCCAGCAGCAGAGGGGAGACCCAGTACTTC. The chain carries TRBV14 and TRBJ2-5; possible D gene TRBD2, 5 bases. The germline V gene encodes CDR1 SGHDN and CDR2 FVKESK. The length of the CDR3 is 11 residues. Deletions cut 5 bases from V and 5 bases from J, with 6 bases between.

This chain joins TRBV7-6 and TRBJ2-1, with D possibly being TRBD2 (6 bases). The CDR3 sequence is 16 residues long. Between the trimmed V and J ends, which lost 2 bases and 6 bases, there was a span of 17 bases. Germline-derived CDR1 and CDR2 are SGHVS and FNYEAQ. Here the CDR3 reads CASSLRPNRETNEQFF. CDR3 nucleotides: TGTGCCAGCAGCTTACGCCCGAACCGGGAGACCAATGAGCAGTTCTTC.

This clonotype was seen at least ten times. V is TRBV20-1 and J is TRBJ2-4; the match to TRBD2 covers 7 bases. J gave up 0 bases and V 6 bases, and 11 bases lay outside the gene matches. The CDR3 is 16 residues long. Germline loops: CDR1 DFQATT, CDR2 SNEGSKA (reference sequence). As DNA, the CDR3 is TGCAGTGCCGCGAGAAGGAGCGGGATAGCCAAAAACATTCAGTACTTC. Its translation: CSAARRSGIAKNIQYF.

This clonotype was seen many times. V and J are TRBV3-2 and TRBJ2-4. TRBV3-2 is a listed pseudogene. This CDR3 is built from 17 residues. The CDR3 DNA is TGTGCCAGCAGCCCCGAAGGGATCTGCCTAGCCAAAAACATTCAGTACTTC. Its protein product is CASSPEGICLAKNIQYF.

This clonotype was recorded at least ten times. The V call is TRBV5-1, the J call TRBJ1-1; weak D call: TRBD1 (6 bases). Per the germline V gene, CDR1 is SGHRS and CDR2 is YFSETQ. This CDR3 spans 14 amino acids. V gave up 3 bases and J gave up 4 bases, with 13 bases separating them. CDR3 protein: CASSSGQSGTEAFF. The DNA of the CDR3 is TGCGCCAGCAGCTCCGGACAGTCCGGCACTGAAGCTTTCTTT.

This clonotype was seen repeatedly, ten times or more. The V and J genes are TRBV7-9 and TRBJ2-3; 10 bases fit TRBD2. V gave up 3 bases and J gave up 6 bases; unmatched junction bases: 9. The germline V gene has CDR1 SEHNR and CDR2 FQNEAQ (reference sequence). The CDR3 length is 16 residues. The CDR3 sequence: CASSLLAGDGGDTQYF. CDR3 sequence (DNA): TGTGCCAGCAGCTTGCTAGCGGGGGATGGAGGGGATACGCAGTATTTT.

This clonotype was recorded many times. The gene calls are TRBV7-2 and TRBJ2-5, with 12 bases fitting TRBD2. Germline CDR1 reads SGHTA; CDR2 reads FQGNSA. With 4 bases clipped from V and 5 bases from J, the junction kept 8 bases outside the gene matches. The CDR3 extends over 16 amino acids. CDR3 region: CASSSLTSGRGETQYF. The DNA for the CDR3 is TGTGCCAGCAGCTCCCTGACTAGCGGGAGAGGGGAGACCCAGTACTTC. Filled out from reference TRBV7-2 and TRBJ2-5, the complete variable domain reads GAGVSQSPSNKVTEKGKDVELRCDPISGHTALYWYRQSLGQGLEFLIYFQGNSAPDKSGLPSDRFSAERTGGSVSTLTIQRTQQEDSAVYLCASSSLTSGRGETQYFGPGTRLLVL.

This clonotype showed up many times. The chain joins TRBV4-1 to TRBJ2-7; 8 bases fit TRBD2. The CDR3 is 16 residues long. With 0 bases clipped from V and 3 bases from J, the junction kept 7 bases outside the gene matches. CDR1 MGHRA and CDR2 YSYEKL come from the germline V gene. The CDR3, as DNA: TGCGCCAGCAGCCAAGATCCAAGCGGGAGCTACTACGAGCAGTACTTC. Its translation: CASSQDPSGSYYEQYF.

There are many counts of this clonotype. The chain carries TRBV5-5 and TRBJ1-6, with 7 bases identical to TRBD1. Germline V gene sequence: CDR1 SGHKS, CDR2 YYEKEE (reference sequence). This CDR3 has 15 residues. The J segment lost 8 bases and the V segment lost 0 bases, leaving 5 bases of the junction unmatched. The CDR3, as DNA: TGTGCCAGCAGCTTGGAAGGACAGGTTCATTCACCCCTCCACTTT. Translating gives CASSLEGQVHSPLHF.

This clonotype came up a few times. The gene calls are TRBV6-2 or TRBV6-3 and TRBJ2-2; the match to TRBD2 covers 11 bases. With V trimmed by 1 base and J by 5 bases, 6 bases remained unmatched. CDR1 is MNHEY, CDR2 SVGEGT, per germline. The CDR3 sequence is 17 residues long. CDR3 DNA: TGTGCCAGCAGTTACTTCTTCACTAGCGGGAGAACCGGGGAGCTGTTTTTT. This translates into CASSYFFTSGRTGELFF.

The chain recombines TRBV27 with TRBJ2-2; D possibly uses TRBD1 or TRBD2 (5 bases each). CDR1 MNHEY and CDR2 SMNVEV come from the germline V gene (reference sequence). Trimming pared 6 bases from V and 5 bases from J, leaving 16 bases between. This CDR3 region has 15 residues. The chain's CDR3 is CASSPGASRTGELFF. The CDR3 DNA reads as TGTGCCAGCAGCCCCGGGGCTAGTAGGACCGGGGAGCTGTTTTTT.

This clonotype was recorded a few times. J is TRBJ2-7 and V is TRBV11-2, with TRBD2 as a possible D gene (5 bases). Trimming cost V 0 bases and J 2 bases, with 8 bases left between them. This CDR3 region has 14 residues. Germline V gives CDR1 SGHAT, CDR2 FQNNGV. In DNA form, the CDR3 reads TGTGCCAGCAGCTTAGATATTAGCGCCTACGAGCAGTACTTC. Residues: CASSLDISAYEQYF.

This clonotype came up many times. The V call is TRBV7-3, the J call TRBJ2-3; D not resolved. This CDR3 has 13 amino acids. Germline assignment: CDR1 SGHTA and CDR2 FQGTGA. Trimming stripped 1 base from V and 10 bases from J, with 12 bases between. CDR3 nucleotide sequence: TGTGCCAGCAGCTTAAACGGCGGTGGAGCGCAGTATTTT. It yields the protein CASSLNGGGAQYF.

This clonotype was observed many times. The V call is TRBV6-6, the J call TRBJ2-7; maybe TRBD2 (6 bases). Trimming pared 4 bases from V and 3 bases from J, leaving 10 bases between. This CDR3 has 13 residues. Looked up from germline, CDR1 is MNHNY and CDR2 is SVGAGI (reference sequence). CDR3 in DNA: TGTGCCAGCAGTTCCCCGGGGGTCTACGAGCAGTACTTC. Protein sequence: CASSSPGVYEQYF.

This clonotype was picked up a small number of times. This chain links TRBV5-1 with TRBJ2-1; D tentatively fits TRBD1 or TRBD2 (5 bases each). Germline V gene sequence: CDR1 SGHRS, CDR2 YFSETQ. The V and J ends lost 0 bases and 10 bases respectively, with 11 bases between them. This CDR3 spans 13 amino acids. The CDR3 loop is CASSLGAGAEQFF. The DNA of the CDR3 is TGCGCCAGCAGCTTGGGGGCCGGGGCGGAGCAGTTCTTC.

This clonotype was picked up many times. The chain recombines TRBV10-2 with TRBJ2-1; 7 bases map to TRBD2. Losses at the gene ends were 7 bases for V and 0 bases for J; bases not matched to a gene: 6. The germline V gene has CDR1 WSHSY and CDR2 SAAADI. The CDR3 runs 15 residues. The CDR3 here is CASTGTIGSYNEQFF. The CDR3 nucleotides read TGCGCCAGCACCGGGACTATCGGCTCCTACAATGAGCAGTTCTTC.

The table lists this clonotype with many counts. This chain links TRBV6-6 with TRBJ1-2, with 11 bases fitting TRBD1. V lost 5 bases and J lost 7; bases outside the gene matches: 6. There are 14 residues in the CDR3. Germline values: CDR1 MNHNY, CDR2 SVGAGI (reference sequence). CDR3 DNA sequence: TGTGCCAGCAGTCCCGGACAGGGGGCGCGTGGCTACACCTTC. Protein product: CASSPGQGARGYTF.

This clonotype was observed many times. V usage is TRBV11-2 and J usage is TRBJ2-4, with TRBD1 identical over 9 bases. The CDR3 spans 13 residues. Germline-derived CDR1 and CDR2 are SGHAT and FQNNGV. V lost 7 bases to trimming and J lost 3 bases; unmatched junction nucleotides: 1. CDR3 sequence reads: CASMGQGKNIQYF. In nucleotides, the CDR3 is TGTGCCAGCATGGGACAGGGCAAAAACATTCAGTACTTC.

This clonotype was detected many times. This chain joins TRBV7-9 and TRBJ2-1; 7 bases match TRBD1. Losses at the gene ends were 5 bases for V and 6 bases for J; bases not matched to a gene: 4. There are 13 residues in the CDR3. The germline gives CDR1 SEHNR, CDR2 FQNEAQ (reference sequence). The CDR3 loop reads CASSLQGINEQFF. The CDR3 DNA reads as TGTGCCAGCAGCCTACAGGGGATCAATGAGCAGTTCTTC.

The table lists this clonotype with many counts. The genes are TRBV6-2 or TRBV6-3 and TRBJ2-1, with D perhaps TRBD2 (6 bases). Germline CDR1 and CDR2: MNHEY and SVGEGT. V was clipped by 7 bases and J by 5 bases, with 12 bases between them. This CDR3 region has 13 residues. DNA for the CDR3: TGTGCCAGCAACAGCGGGTGGGACAATGAGCAGTTCTTC. Encoded protein: CASNSGWDNEQFF.

This clonotype was seen at least ten times. This rearrangement joins TRBV4-2 to TRBJ2-1, with a weak D call TRBD2 (5 bases). V dropped 0 bases and J dropped 7 bases, with 10 bases sitting between them. CDR3 size: 14 residues. The V gene's germline CDR1 is LGHNA and CDR2 YNFKEQ. CDR3 region: CASSQEERTNEQFF. Written as DNA, the CDR3 is TGTGCCAGCAGCCAAGAAGAACGGACTAATGAGCAGTTCTTC.

Only a few counts were recorded for this clonotype. V gene TRBV5-1 combines with J gene TRBJ1-2; TRBD1 matches 8 bases. There are 14 residues in the CDR3. From germline, CDR1 is SGHRS and CDR2 YFSETQ. V shed 4 bases, J shed 7 bases, and the junction held 9 bases outside the gene matches. The chain's CDR3 is CASSDSDRAGGYTF. CDR3 in DNA: TGCGCCAGCAGCGATTCGGACAGGGCGGGTGGCTACACCTTC.